The rows below give T cell receptor beta chains drawn from one sample of a study of T cell responses to AZD1222 COVID-19 vaccine. Only in-frame clones appear in the TCRdb table, and some are missing; sequencing was by immunoSEQ multiplex PCR. The data show around 180,000 clones, approximately 86% seen once. Sequenced material: peripheral blood, taken on day 0 of AZD1222 vaccination. The receptor source for this set is an adult in good health. CDR3s include the opening cysteine and the closing phenylalanine or tryptophan. Each record gives: clone size, V gene, J gene, D gene, CDR3 protein, CDR3 DNA. The D gene is left open where the match is weak. A row's size may be missing; if present it is once, few, many or a size class.

>-|TRBV2|TRBJ2-1|TRBD2
CASRGSGRARNEQFF
TGTGCCAGCAGGGGTAGCGGGAGGGCCCGAAATGAGCAGTTCTTC
>-|TRBV5-4|TRBJ1-1|-
CASSFFRATSNTEAFF
TGTGCCAGCAGCTTTTTCCGGGCCACATCGAACACTGAAGCTTTCTTT
>-|TRBV6-5|TRBJ1-5|-
CAVGGMSQPQHF
TGTGCCGTGGGGGGGATGAGTCAGCCCCAGCATTTT
>-|TRBV29-1|TRBJ2-7|TRBD1
CSVTDRDSYEQYF
TGCAGCGTAACCGACAGGGATTCTTACGAGCAGTACTTC
>-|TRBV4-1|TRBJ1-2|TRBD1
CASSQEVGTGGGYGYTF
TGCGCCAGCAGCCAAGAAGTGGGGACAGGGGGCGGCTATGGCTACACCTTC
>-|TRBV12-3/TRBV12-4|TRBJ2-3|-
CASSLGRTDTQYF
TGTGCCAGCAGTTTAGGACGGACAGATACGCAGTATTTT
>-|TRBV5-1|TRBJ2-5|TRBD2
CASSSTPGLALETQYF
TGCGCCAGCAGCTCCACCCCGGGACTAGCGCTGGAGACCCAGTACTTC
>few|TRBV30|TRBJ2-1|-
CAWSVIGVTTSSYNEQFF
TGTGCCTGGAGTGTAATCGGCGTGACTACCAGCTCCTACAATGAGCAGTTCTTC
>-|TRBV30|TRBJ2-7|-
CAWSVHTYEQYF
TGTGCCTGGAGTGTACATACCTACGAGCAGTACTTC
>-|TRBV3-1/TRBV3-2|TRBJ2-7|-
CASSQEAASYEQYF
TGTGCCAGCAGCCAAGAGGCAGCCTCCTACGAGCAGTACTTC
>-|TRBV4-2|TRBJ2-1|-
CASSQETIRGTQQFF
TGTGCCAGCAGCCAAGAAACAATCCGGGGGACTCAGCAGTTCTTC
>-|TRBV5-5|TRBJ1-1|TRBD1
CASSPRFAGGLNTEAFF
TGTGCCAGCAGCCCCAGATTCGCAGGGGGGCTGAACACTGAAGCTTTCTTT
>-|TRBV7-8|TRBJ1-2|TRBD1
CASSLGDRTLFVVYGYTF
TGTGCCAGCAGCTTAGGGGACAGAACCCTATTCGTCGTCTATGGCTACACCTTC
>-|TRBV28|TRBJ1-3|-
CASSLEPRNTIYF
TGTGCCAGCAGTTTAGAGCCTCGAAACACCATATATTTT
>-|TRBV12-5|TRBJ1-1|-
CASGLSTANTEAFF
TGTGCTAGTGGTTTGAGCACGGCAAACACTGAAGCTTTCTTT
>-|TRBV6-1|TRBJ1-6|-
CASSETSAYSSYNSPLHF
TGTGCCAGCAGTGAAACGAGCGCTTACAGCTCCTATAATTCACCCCTCCACTTT
>-|TRBV5-1|TRBJ2-1|-
CASTLDSQGYEQFF
TGCGCCAGCACCCTGGACAGCCAGGGGTATGAGCAGTTCTTC
>-|TRBV7-9|TRBJ2-7|TRBD2
CASSSRRSGGAHEQYF
TGTGCCAGCAGCTCCCGGCGGAGCGGGGGGGCCCACGAGCAGTACTTC
>-|TRBV5-1|TRBJ2-7|TRBD1
CASSHRTDRGRDEQYF
TGCGCCAGCAGCCACAGAACCGACAGGGGGCGGGACGAGCAGTACTTC
>-|TRBV27|TRBJ2-7|-
CASSYLVGSYEQYF
TGTGCCAGCAGTTACCTAGTCGGGTCCTACGAGCAGTACTTC
>-|TRBV15|TRBJ2-4|-
CATRVSGEVAKNIQYF
TGTGCCACCAGGGTCTCGGGGGAAGTAGCCAAAAACATTCAGTACTTC
>once|TRBV6-2/TRBV6-3|TRBJ2-7|TRBD1
CASSYLRTGDEQYF
TGTGCCAGCAGTTACCTGAGGACAGGGGACGAGCAGTACTTC
>-|TRBV6-5|TRBJ2-3|-
CASRPPSTDTQYF
TGTGCCAGCAGACCCCCCAGCACAGATACGCAGTATTTT
>once|TRBV27|TRBJ1-2|-
CASSLAGSYGYTF
TGTGCCAGCAGTTTAGCAGGCAGCTATGGCTACACCTTC
>-|TRBV19|TRBJ2-6|-
CASSIPEGQELSSGANVLTF
TGTGCCAGTAGTATTCCTGAGGGCCAGGAACTAAGCTCTGGGGCCAACGTCCTGACTTTC
>-|TRBV9|TRBJ2-2|TRBD2
CASSGPLAGGVGELFF
TGTGCCAGCAGCGGACCACTAGCGGGAGGGGTCGGGGAGCTGTTTTTT
>once|TRBV23-1|TRBJ1-3|TRBD1
CAQRPPQGALNTIYF
TGCGCCCAAAGGCCCCCACAGGGGGCTTTGAACACCATATATTTT
>-|TRBV7-2|TRBJ2-6|-
CASSSRASGANVLTF
TGTGCCAGCAGTTCGAGGGCCTCTGGGGCCAACGTCCTGACTTTC
>-|TRBV6-5|TRBJ2-7|TRBD1
CASSPGGGYEQYF
TGTGCCAGCAGTCCAGGGGGCGGTTACGAGCAGTACTTC
>-|TRBV6-5|TRBJ2-7|-
CASSYRSGREYF
TGTGCCAGCAGTTACAGGTCAGGGCGGGAGTACTTC
>few|TRBV6-5|TRBJ2-1|-
CASSWLHEQFF
TGTGCCAGCAGTTGGTTACATGAGCAGTTCTTC
>once|TRBV25-1|TRBJ2-5|-
CASSERIAALQETQYF
TGTGCCAGCAGTGAACGGATAGCGGCACTACAAGAGACCCAGTACTTC
>-|TRBV30|TRBJ1-5|-
CAWSVEEYQPQHF
TGTGCCTGGAGTGTAGAAGAGTATCAGCCCCAGCATTTT
>-|TRBV24-1|TRBJ1-5|-
CATSVGQDRQPQHF
TGTGCCACCAGTGTGGGCCAGGATCGTCAGCCCCAGCATTTT
>-|TRBV19|TRBJ1-3|-
CASSFRRGPGNTIYF
TGTGCCAGTAGTTTTCGCAGGGGTCCTGGAAACACCATATATTTT
>once|TRBV19|TRBJ1-1|TRBD1
CASSIGVGTGTTEAFF
TGTGCCAGTAGTATAGGGGTTGGGACAGGGACCACTGAAGCTTTCTTT
>-|TRBV6-1|TRBJ1-2|-
CASSEGTGIPGGYTF
TGTGCCAGCAGTGAGGGAACAGGGATCCCTGGCGGCTACACCTTC
>-|TRBV28|TRBJ1-6|TRBD1
CASSLAGQEGKVHF
TGTGCCAGCAGTTTAGCCGGACAGGAGGGGAAAGTCCACTTT
>-|TRBV27|TRBJ2-7|-
CASSLYPRTYEQYF
TGTGCCAGCAGTTTATACCCTCGCACCTACGAGCAGTACTTC
>-|TRBV6-5|TRBJ2-3|TRBD1
CASSQGAGTDTQYF
TGTGCCAGCAGCCAGGGGGCAGGGACAGATACGCAGTATTTT
>-|TRBV6-5|TRBJ1-1|-
CASSLRGTEAFF
TGTGCCAGCAGCCTCAGAGGGACAGAAGCTTTCTTT
>-|TRBV15|TRBJ2-2|-
CATSSFRANGELFF
TGTGCCACCAGCAGCTTCAGGGCCAACGGGGAGCTGTTTTTT
>-|TRBV30|TRBJ2-7|-
CAWTHRGEQYF
TGTGCCTGGACGCACCGTGGAGAGCAGTACTTC
>-|TRBV7-2|TRBJ2-3|-
CASSLRPGDTQYF
TGTGCCAGCAGCCTACGCCCGGGGGATACGCAGTATTTT
>-|TRBV11-2|TRBJ1-6|TRBD1
CASSLGAGGYISSPLHF
TGTGCCAGCAGCTTAGGGGCAGGGGGCTATATCAGTTCACCCCTCCACTTT
>-|TRBV19|TRBJ1-6|-
CASSIESGQTTNSPLHF
TGTGCCAGTAGTATAGAGAGCGGGCAGACGACGAATTCACCCCTCCACTTT
>-|TRBV5-1|TRBJ1-6|-
CASSFGESSYNSPLHF
TGCGCCAGCAGCTTTGGTGAAAGCTCCTATAATTCACCCCTCCACTTT
>-|TRBV7-3|TRBJ2-3|-
CASSLSVATNTPDTQYF
TGTGCCAGCAGCTTAAGTGTGGCTACCAACACCCCAGATACGCAGTATTTT
>-|TRBV28|TRBJ1-1|TRBD1
CASSPRTGGMNTEAFF
TGTGCCAGCAGTCCCCGGACAGGGGGGATGAACACTGAAGCTTTCTTT
>-|TRBV18|TRBJ1-1|-
CASSNLKRGRDTLRGINTEAFF
TGTGCCAGCTCTAACCTTAAGCGGGGCAGGGACACCCTTAGAGGGATTAACACTGAAGCTTTCTTT
>-|TRBV19|TRBJ1-5|-
CASTYVYGPNQPQHF
TGTGCCAGTACTTATGTCTACGGCCCCAATCAGCCCCAGCATTTT
>-|TRBV2|TRBJ1-2|TRBD1
CASSEDEGGTGAYGYTF
TGTGCCAGCAGTGAAGATGAGGGTGGGACAGGGGCCTATGGCTACACCTTC
>-|TRBV5-1|TRBJ2-7|TRBD2
CASSLTRGGITEQYF
TGCGCCAGCAGCTTGACGCGGGGGGGCATAACCGAGCAGTACTTC
>-|TRBV4-3|TRBJ1-1|TRBD1
CASSPGTGRYTEAFF
TGCGCCAGCAGCCCAGGGACAGGACGGTACACTGAAGCTTTCTTT
>-|TRBV15|TRBJ1-2|TRBD1
CATSPSSGTGYGYTF
TGTGCCACCAGCCCGAGTTCCGGGACAGGGTATGGCTACACCTTC
>-|TRBV12-3/TRBV12-4|TRBJ2-3|-
CASSQLTDTQYF
TGTGCCAGCAGTCAACTCACAGATACGCAGTATTTT
>-|TRBV20-1|TRBJ2-7|-
CSASERRGPDYEQYF
TGCAGTGCTAGTGAAAGGAGGGGCCCCGACTACGAGCAGTACTTC
>-|TRBV5-1|TRBJ1-2|TRBD1
CASSPGQSNYGYTF
TGCGCCAGCAGCCCGGGACAGTCTAACTATGGCTACACCTTC
>once|TRBV3-1/TRBV3-2|TRBJ1-2|-
CASSQEVKGYGYTF
TGTGCCAGCAGCCAAGAGGTAAAGGGCTATGGCTACACCTTC